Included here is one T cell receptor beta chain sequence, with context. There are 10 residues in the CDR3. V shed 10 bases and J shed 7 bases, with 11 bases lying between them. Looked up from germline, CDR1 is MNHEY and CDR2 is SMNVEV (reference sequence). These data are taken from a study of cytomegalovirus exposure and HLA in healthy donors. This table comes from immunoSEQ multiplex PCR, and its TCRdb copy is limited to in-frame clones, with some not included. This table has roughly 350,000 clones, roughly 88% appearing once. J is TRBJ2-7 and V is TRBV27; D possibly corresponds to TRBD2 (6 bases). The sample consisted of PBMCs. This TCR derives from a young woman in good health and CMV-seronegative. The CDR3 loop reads CANPGREQYF. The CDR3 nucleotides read TGTGCCAACCCGGGGAGGGAGCAGTACTTC.